These T cell receptor beta chains were read from a single sample in a study of neurological immune-mediated disorders. TCRdb itself ran the 5' RACE reads through MiXCR, one entry per CDR3 protein. The profile shows some 42,000 distinct CDR3 sequences, around a tenth of them singletons. Sequenced input: CD4+ T cells from blood. Every receptor here comes from a woman aged 30 to 39 with HTLV-1-associated myelopathy (HAM/TSP). The CDR3 runs from the conserved cysteine through the conserved F or W. Each record gives: V gene, J gene, clone size, D gene, CDR3 protein, CDR3 DNA. D genes are given only for firm matches. Rows give clone size only sometimes, using once, few, many, or a class for an expanded clone.

V gene: TRBV5-8; J gene: TRBJ1-2; clone size: many; D gene: TRBD1; CDR3 protein: CASSPGQGYGYTF; CDR3 DNA: TGTGCCAGCAGCCCGGGACAGGGATATGGCTACACCTTC
V gene: TRBV12-3/TRBV12-4; J gene: TRBJ2-2; clone size: many; D gene: TRBD1; CDR3 protein: CATRGQGSPGELFF; CDR3 DNA: TGTGCCACCAGGGGGCAGGGTTCTCCCGGGGAGCTGTTTTTT
V gene: TRBV20-1; J gene: TRBJ2-1; clone size: many; D gene: TRBD2; CDR3 protein: CSAVAGGWNEQFF; CDR3 DNA: TGCAGTGCCGTAGCGGGGGGATGGAATGAGCAGTTCTTC
V gene: TRBV29-1; J gene: TRBJ1-1; clone size: many; D gene: TRBD1; CDR3 protein: CSVDRGRGRNTEAFF; CDR3 DNA: TGCAGCGTTGACAGGGGGCGCGGCCGGAACACTGAAGCTTTCTTT
V gene: TRBV3-1; J gene: TRBJ2-7; clone size: many; D gene: .; CDR3 protein: CASSQVWAEEQYF; CDR3 DNA: TGTGCCAGCAGCCAAGTTTGGGCTGAAGAGCAGTACTTC
V gene: TRBV27; J gene: TRBJ2-1; clone size: many; D gene: .; CDR3 protein: CASSQTRGRQFF; CDR3 DNA: TGTGCCAGCAGCCAGACCAGGGGTCGGCAGTTCTTC
V gene: TRBV20-1; J gene: TRBJ2-1; clone size: many; D gene: TRBD2; CDR3 protein: CSARLPGLAYGEQFF; CDR3 DNA: TGCAGTGCTAGACTTCCGGGACTAGCTTATGGTGAGCAGTTCTTC
V gene: TRBV10-3; J gene: TRBJ1-1; clone size: many; D gene: .; CDR3 protein: CAIRGGPLLGTEAFF; CDR3 DNA: TGTGCCATCAGGGGGGGGCCTCTCCTAGGAACTGAAGCTTTCTTT
V gene: TRBV4-1; J gene: TRBJ2-2; clone size: many; D gene: .; CDR3 protein: CASSQDSALAANTGELFF; CDR3 DNA: TGCGCCAGCAGCCAAGATAGTGCGCTGGCAGCGAACACCGGGGAGCTGTTTTTT
V gene: TRBV18; J gene: TRBJ2-2; clone size: few; D gene: .; CDR3 protein: CASSPPSNTGELFF; CDR3 DNA: TGTGCCAGCTCACCGCCTTCGAACACCGGGGAGCTGTTTTTT
V gene: TRBV5-1; J gene: TRBJ2-3; clone size: many; D gene: TRBD2; CDR3 protein: CASSLALAATDTQYF; CDR3 DNA: TGCGCCAGCAGCTTGGCTCTAGCGGCGACAGATACGCAGTATTTT
V gene: TRBV6-6; J gene: TRBJ2-7; clone size: many; D gene: TRBD1; CDR3 protein: CASRTGQGTAGEQYF; CDR3 DNA: TGTGCCAGCAGGACGGGACAGGGGACAGCGGGGGAGCAGTACTTC
V gene: TRBV11-1; J gene: TRBJ2-7; clone size: many; D gene: .; CDR3 protein: CASSLDRAYEQYF; CDR3 DNA: TGTGCCAGCAGCCTAGACCGAGCCTACGAGCAGTACTTC
V gene: TRBV7-9; J gene: TRBJ2-3; clone size: many; D gene: .; CDR3 protein: CASSLQGIAGTDTQYF; CDR3 DNA: TGTGCCAGCAGCTTACAAGGGATAGCGGGCACAGATACGCAGTATTTT
V gene: TRBV7-2; J gene: TRBJ1-3; clone size: many; D gene: TRBD1; CDR3 protein: CASSLGQGSSDGNTIYF; CDR3 DNA: TGTGCCAGCAGCTTGGGACAGGGGTCTTCGGATGGAAACACCATATATTTT
V gene: TRBV30; J gene: TRBJ2-7; clone size: many; D gene: .; CDR3 protein: CAWSEGLRGRNEQYF; CDR3 DNA: TGTGCCTGGAGCGAAGGCTTGCGGGGGCGGAACGAGCAGTACTTC
V gene: TRBV7-2; J gene: TRBJ1-2; clone size: many; D gene: .; CDR3 protein: CASRGGAYYGYTF; CDR3 DNA: TGTGCCAGCAGGGGGGGAGCCTACTATGGCTACACCTTC
V gene: TRBV12-3/TRBV12-4; J gene: TRBJ2-3; clone size: .; D gene: TRBD2; CDR3 protein: CASSPRQPSGPDTQYF; CDR3 DNA: TGTGCCAGCAGTCCCAGACAGCCTAGCGGGCCAGATACGCAGTATTTT
V gene: TRBV3-1; J gene: TRBJ2-6; clone size: many; D gene: .; CDR3 protein: CASSGRVWGANVLTF; CDR3 DNA: TGTGCCAGCAGCGGACGGGTGTGGGGGGCCAACGTCCTGACTTTC
V gene: TRBV2; J gene: TRBJ2-2; clone size: .; D gene: .; CDR3 protein: CANRDRTGELFF; CDR3 DNA: TGTGCCAACAGAGACCGGACAGGGGAGCTGTTTTTT
V gene: TRBV10-3; J gene: TRBJ2-7; clone size: many; D gene: TRBD1; CDR3 protein: CAISGSDRGSYEQYF; CDR3 DNA: TGTGCCATCAGTGGGTCAGACAGGGGCTCCTACGAGCAGTACTTC
V gene: TRBV5-1; J gene: TRBJ1-3; clone size: many; D gene: .; CDR3 protein: CASSRGPGNTIYF; CDR3 DNA: TGCGCCAGCAGCCGGGGTCCTGGAAACACCATATATTTT
V gene: TRBV3-1; J gene: TRBJ2-1; clone size: many; D gene: TRBD2; CDR3 protein: CASSPIAGGPGQFF; CDR3 DNA: TGTGCCAGCAGCCCTATAGCGGGGGGCCCCGGCCAGTTCTTC
V gene: TRBV20-1; J gene: TRBJ2-5; clone size: many; D gene: TRBD1; CDR3 protein: CSATRTGMGVAQYF; CDR3 DNA: TGCAGTGCTACGAGGACAGGGATGGGGGTGGCCCAGTACTTC
V gene: TRBV2; J gene: TRBJ2-2; clone size: many; D gene: .; CDR3 protein: CASTGKVRTGELFF; CDR3 DNA: TGTGCCAGCACGGGAAAGGTTCGCACCGGGGAGCTGTTTTTT
V gene: TRBV5-1; J gene: TRBJ2-2; clone size: many; D gene: TRBD1; CDR3 protein: CASSQAGTGGTGELFF; CDR3 DNA: TGCGCCAGCAGCCAGGCCGGGACAGGGGGCACCGGGGAGCTGTTTTTT
V gene: TRBV20-1; J gene: TRBJ1-5; clone size: many; D gene: .; CDR3 protein: CSGGQSNQPQHF; CDR3 DNA: TGCAGCGGTGGACAAAGCAATCAGCCCCAGCATTTT
V gene: TRBV7-8; J gene: TRBJ1-4; clone size: many; D gene: TRBD1; CDR3 protein: CASRMFPSGGDREEKLFF; CDR3 DNA: TGTGCCAGCAGAATGTTCCCCAGTGGCGGGGACAGGGAAGAAAAACTGTTTTTT
V gene: TRBV5-1; J gene: TRBJ1-6; clone size: many; D gene: .; CDR3 protein: CASSSTGSSDSPLHF; CDR3 DNA: TGCGCCAGCAGCTCCACAGGGAGCAGTGATTCACCCCTCCACTTT
V gene: TRBV16; J gene: TRBJ2-1; clone size: many; D gene: .; CDR3 protein: CASSQRGTTVYNEQFF; CDR3 DNA: TGTGCCAGCAGCCAACGAGGGACCACAGTTTACAATGAGCAGTTCTTC
V gene: TRBV19; J gene: TRBJ2-1; clone size: .; D gene: TRBD1; CDR3 protein: CASRGQEASNEQFF; CDR3 DNA: TGTGCCAGTAGGGGACAGGAGGCCTCGAATGAGCAGTTCTTC
V gene: TRBV6-6; J gene: TRBJ1-2; clone size: many; D gene: TRBD1; CDR3 protein: CASSGQGGSNYGYTF; CDR3 DNA: TGTGCCAGTTCGGGACAGGGGGGTTCTAACTATGGCTACACCTTC
V gene: TRBV5-1; J gene: TRBJ2-3; clone size: many; D gene: TRBD2; CDR3 protein: CASSQTSDRTDTQYF; CDR3 DNA: TGCGCCAGCAGCCAAACTAGCGATCGGACAGATACGCAGTATTTT
V gene: TRBV6-6; J gene: TRBJ1-1; clone size: many; D gene: .; CDR3 protein: CASSRGTARVAEAFF; CDR3 DNA: TGTGCCAGCAGCCGTGGGACCGCCCGGGTGGCTGAAGCTTTCTTT
V gene: TRBV12-3/TRBV12-4; J gene: TRBJ1-4; clone size: many; D gene: .; CDR3 protein: CASSQGTNEKLFF; CDR3 DNA: TGTGCCAGCAGCCAGGGGACTAATGAAAAACTGTTTTTT
V gene: TRBV3-1; J gene: TRBJ2-3; clone size: many; D gene: .; CDR3 protein: CASSQLSTDTQYF; CDR3 DNA: TGTGCCAGCAGCCAACTTAGCACAGATACGCAGTATTTT
V gene: TRBV7-9; J gene: TRBJ1-1; clone size: many; D gene: .; CDR3 protein: CASTAPGLAEAFF; CDR3 DNA: TGTGCCAGCACCGCCCCCGGGCTAGCTGAAGCTTTCTTT
V gene: TRBV12-3/TRBV12-4; J gene: TRBJ2-6; clone size: many; D gene: .; CDR3 protein: CASRPLLSSGANVLTF; CDR3 DNA: TGTGCCAGCAGGCCCCTTTTAAGCTCTGGGGCCAACGTCCTGACTTTC
V gene: TRBV5-1; J gene: TRBJ1-1; clone size: many; D gene: TRBD1; CDR3 protein: CASSAGQPTNTEAFF; CDR3 DNA: TGCGCCAGCAGCGCGGGACAGCCAACCAACACTGAAGCTTTCTTT
V gene: TRBV7-2; J gene: TRBJ2-1; clone size: .; D gene: TRBD2; CDR3 protein: CASSFGASGGYEQFF; CDR3 DNA: TGTGCCAGCAGCTTTGGTGCTAGCGGGGGGTATGAGCAGTTCTTC
V gene: TRBV20-1; J gene: TRBJ2-1; clone size: many; D gene: TRBD2; CDR3 protein: CSVWPLAGADEQFF; CDR3 DNA: TGCAGTGTTTGGCCCCTAGCGGGGGCAGACGAGCAGTTCTTC
V gene: TRBV2; J gene: TRBJ2-3; clone size: many; D gene: TRBD2; CDR3 protein: CASSDLQWAGLAHTDTQYF; CDR3 DNA: TGTGCCAGCAGTGACCTACAGTGGGCGGGACTAGCCCACACAGATACGCAGTATTTT
V gene: TRBV5-4; J gene: TRBJ1-1; clone size: many; D gene: .; CDR3 protein: CASSFRVYDTEAFF; CDR3 DNA: TGTGCCAGCAGCTTCAGGGTTTATGACACTGAAGCTTTCTTT
V gene: TRBV5-1; J gene: TRBJ2-2; clone size: many; D gene: .; CDR3 protein: CASSIKDNGELFF; CDR3 DNA: TGCGCCAGCAGCATCAAGGACAACGGGGAGCTGTTTTTT
V gene: TRBV20-1; J gene: TRBJ2-1; clone size: many; D gene: .; CDR3 protein: CSARRGRGHYNEQFF; CDR3 DNA: TGCAGTGCTAGGAGGGGCAGGGGACACTACAATGAGCAGTTCTTC
V gene: TRBV20-1; J gene: TRBJ1-6; clone size: many; D gene: .; CDR3 protein: CSARGGSSYNSPLHF; CDR3 DNA: TGCAGTGCTAGGGGTGGTAGCTCCTATAATTCACCCCTCCACTTT
V gene: TRBV7-9; J gene: TRBJ2-3; clone size: many; D gene: .; CDR3 protein: CASSPGLFKTDTQYF; CDR3 DNA: TGTGCCAGCAGCCCTGGCCTATTCAAAACAGATACGCAGTATTTT
V gene: TRBV28; J gene: TRBJ2-7; clone size: many; D gene: .; CDR3 protein: CASSLRRHNYEQYF; CDR3 DNA: TGTGCCAGCAGTTTAAGGCGACACAACTACGAGCAGTACTTC
V gene: TRBV12-3/TRBV12-4; J gene: TRBJ2-3; clone size: many; D gene: TRBD2; CDR3 protein: CASSQTSGGATDTQYF; CDR3 DNA: TGTGCCAGCAGTCAGACTAGCGGGGGGGCAACGGATACGCAGTATTTT
V gene: TRBV27; J gene: TRBJ1-6; clone size: .; D gene: TRBD1; CDR3 protein: CASSFGRQGNSPLHF; CDR3 DNA: TGTGCCAGCAGTTTCGGACGACAGGGGAATTCACCCCTCCACTTT
V gene: TRBV6-5; J gene: TRBJ1-2; clone size: many; D gene: .; CDR3 protein: CASRQGIYGYTF; CDR3 DNA: TGTGCCAGCAGACAGGGTATCTATGGCTACACCTTC
V gene: TRBV18; J gene: TRBJ1-1; clone size: many; D gene: TRBD1; CDR3 protein: CASSLPGTGNTEAFF; CDR3 DNA: TGTGCCAGCTCACTCCCCGGGACAGGGAACACTGAAGCTTTCTTT